The 28 T cell receptor beta chains presented below share a single source sample, sequenced in a study of T-cell reconstitution after alpha-beta-depleted transplantation in children. Unique molecular identifiers were incorporated into the prepared TCRbeta library. TCRdb called the PCR reads again in MiXCR, with one record for every CDR3 protein. The sample includes under 300,000 distinct CDR3 sequences, approximately 10% of them seen just once. The sequenced sample was peripheral blood, obtained 180 days after TCRalphabeta/CD19-depleted stem cell transplant. The receptors were sampled from a male patient aged 2-15 years who had a stem cell transplant for chronic granulomatous disease, so the T cells may come from the graft donor.

This clonotype was seen many times. V gene TRBV6-5 combines with J gene TRBJ2-7; weak D call: TRBD2 (6 bases). CDR1 and CDR2 (germline): MNHEY, SVGAGI. There are 16 residues in the CDR3. The germline V and J ends were trimmed by 0 bases and 2 bases, with 14 bases remaining between them. DNA of the CDR3: TGTGCCAGCAGTTACTCGACGGCTAGCGCACCCTACGAGCAGTACTTC. Translation gives CASSYSTASAPYEQYF.

About this clonotype itself: Since a much larger clone is just one base distant, this may be a read error. This chain uses TRBV20-1 with TRBJ2-3, with 12 nucleotides matching TRBD2. This CDR3 comprises 16 residues. Germline lookup yields CDR1 DFQATT and CDR2 SNEGSKA (reference sequence). CDR3 in DNA: TGCAGTGCTTCTAGCGGGGGGGGTCTGGGCACAGATATGCAGTATTTT. Translation gives CSASSGGGLGTDMQYF.

Note on this clonotype: A read error may be the cause here, since a much bigger clone is one base away. This chain's CDR3 is CASSLALREGPYEQHF. The CDR3 nucleotides are TGTGCCAGCAGCTTGGCCCTTCGGGAGGGGCCCTACGAGCAGCACTTC. The J gene is TRBJ2-7, the V gene TRBV5-6; TRBD2 agrees at 8 bases. The CDR3 has 16 amino acids. Germline-derived CDR1 and CDR2 are SGHDT and YYEEEE.

In its sample, this clonotype was seen many times. The chain carries TRBV7-8 and TRBJ2-3; 8 bases match TRBD2. CDR1 is SGHVS, CDR2 FQNEAQ, per germline. The CDR3 sequence is 15 residues long. The junction had 6 bases not matched to a gene; V was cut back by 7 bases and J by 0 bases. In nucleotides, the CDR3 is TGTGCCAGCAAATCAAGCGGGGGAAGCACAGATACGCAGTATTTT. Protein sequence: CASKSSGGSTDTQYF.

This clonotype has at least ten counts. The rearrangement uses TRBV12-3 or TRBV12-4 and TRBJ2-1, with 7 bases that match TRBD2. V lost 4 bases to trimming and J lost 2 bases; unmatched junction nucleotides: 5. The CDR3 has 15 amino acids. CDR3 in DNA: TGTGCCAGCAGTTCTCTAGCGGTACCCTACAATGAGCAGTTCTTC. Translation gives CASSSLAVPYNEQFF.

This clonotype showed up many times. This chain links TRBV28 with TRBJ2-5, with TRBD2 matching over 7 bases. The germline V gene encodes CDR1 MDHEN and CDR2 SYDVKM. The J segment lost 5 bases and the V segment lost 6 bases, leaving 18 bases of the junction unmatched. The CDR3 totals 17 residues. CDR3 amino acids: CASSQQGRGLGRETQYF. The DNA for the CDR3 is TGTGCCAGCAGCCAACAAGGAAGAGGACTAGGACGTGAGACCCAGTACTTC.

The chain recombines TRBV2 with TRBJ2-2; 10 bases line up with TRBD1. Germline assignment: CDR1 SNHLY and CDR2 FYNNEI. This CDR3 is built from 18 residues. J was trimmed by 6 bases and V by 3 bases; bases with no gene match: 13. CDR3 in DNA: TGTGCCAGCAGTGATATTTGGGCGAGGGACAGGGGATCCGGGGAGCTGTTTTTT. Residues: CASSDIWARDRGSGELFF.

In this sample, this clonotype turned up many times. The chain carries TRBV6-2 or TRBV6-3 and TRBJ2-7, with D possibly TRBD1 on 5 matching bases. Germline loops: CDR1 MNHEY, CDR2 SVGEGT. The CDR3 length is 14 residues. V gave up 2 bases and J gave up 1 base, with 9 bases separating them. CDR3 region: CASSYKGISYEQYF. The CDR3, as DNA: TGTGCCAGCAGTTACAAGGGGATTTCCTACGAGCAGTACTTC.

The J gene is TRBJ2-1, the V gene TRBV5-6; D could derive from TRBD1 or TRBD2 (5 bases each). This CDR3 is built from 16 residues. Trimming took 2 bases from V and 4 from J, leaving 16 bases between them. In germline, CDR1 is SGHDT, CDR2 YYEEEE. The chain's CDR3 is CASSFRARESYNEQFF. CDR3 sequence (DNA): TGTGCCAGCAGCTTCAGAGCCAGGGAGTCTTACAATGAGCAGTTCTTC.

V usage is TRBV10-3 and J usage is TRBJ2-1, with D unclear. Trimming took off 5 bases at V and 8 bases at J, with 10 bases between the two ends. CDR1 and CDR2 (germline): ENHRY, SYGVKD. There are 12 residues in the CDR3. The CDR3 DNA follows: TGTGCCATCAGTAATCTAGGGCATGAGCAGTTCTTC. Its protein is CAISNLGHEQFF.

This clonotype appeared many times. This chain connects TRBV4-2 to TRBJ1-6, with TRBD1 identical over 9 bases. Trimming removed 5 bases from V and 9 bases from J; junction bases left unmatched: 20. This CDR3 is 19 amino acids long. Germline assignment: CDR1 LGHNA and CDR2 YNFKEQ. CDR3 nucleotides: TGTGCCAGCAGCGGGCCGGGACAGGGCAGATCAGGCCCTGGTTCACCCCTCCACTTT. It yields the protein CASSGPGQGRSGPGSPLHF.

This clonotype was detected many times. The chain has TRBV11-2 and TRBJ2-7; D is unresolved. This CDR3 contains 12 residues. The germline V and J ends were trimmed by 7 bases and 7 bases, with 14 bases remaining between them. Germline V CDR1 and CDR2: SGHAT, FQNNGV. The CDR3 here is CASTFSSVEQYF. The CDR3 nucleotides are TGTGCCAGCACCTTTTCGTCCGTGGAGCAGTACTTC.

This clonotype was seen at least ten times. The gene calls are TRBV12-3 or TRBV12-4 and TRBJ1-1, with D unclear. The CDR3 loop spans 17 amino acids. The V end was cut by 7 bases, the J end by 5 bases, with 26 bases between. The CDR3 sequence is CASNAALSIFTATEAFF. The CDR3 region has the DNA TGTGCCAGCAATGCTGCCCTCTCCATATTTACGGCGACTGAAGCTTTCTTT.

V and J are TRBV11-2 and TRBJ1-4; the D gene is possibly TRBD1 (6 bases). CDR1 SGHAT and CDR2 FQNNGV come from the germline V gene. Trimming stripped 5 bases from V and 0 bases from J, with 13 bases between. The CDR3 is made up of 16 amino acids. The CDR3 is CASSLGGRPTNEKLFF. The CDR3 DNA reads TGTGCCAGCAGCCTAGGGGGGCGTCCAACTAATGAAAAACTGTTTTTT.

This clonotype was picked up a small number of times. V is TRBV19 and J is TRBJ1-6, with 8 positions matching TRBD1. This CDR3 comprises 15 residues. V shed 1 base and J 9 bases; nucleotides not matched to a gene: 5. The germline V gene encodes CDR1 LNHDA and CDR2 SQIVND (reference sequence). The CDR3, as DNA: TGTGCCAGTAGTATAGTCGACAGGGGAAGTTCACCCCTCCACTTT. Translating gives CASSIVDRGSSPLHF.

This clonotype was observed at least ten times. The chain uses TRBV20-1 and TRBJ2-4; 7 nucleotides match TRBD1. CDR3 length: 16 residues. Per germline, CDR1 DFQATT and CDR2 SNEGSKA (reference sequence). V shed 3 bases and J 2 bases; nucleotides not matched to a gene: 10. CDR3 bases: TGCAGTGCTAGGGATTCAGGGGGTCCGACCAAAAACATTCAGTACTTC. This codes for CSARDSGGPTKNIQYF.

This clonotype came up many times. The chain employs TRBV7-9 and TRBJ2-7; D gene unclear. V gave up 5 bases and J gave up 7 bases, with 9 bases separating them. CDR1 and CDR2 from the germline V gene are SEHNR and FQNEAQ (reference sequence). The CDR3 contains 11 residues. CDR3 region: CASSRLGEQYF. CDR3 in DNA: TGTGCCAGCAGCAGGTTGGGGGAGCAGTACTTC.

V usage is TRBV2 and J usage is TRBJ2-5; unclear D gene. Germline-derived CDR1 and CDR2 are SNHLY and FYNNEI. V shed 0 bases and J shed 5 bases, with 10 bases lying between them. The CDR3 covers 14 residues. CDR3 protein: CASSEARTIETQYF. CDR3 in DNA: TGTGCCAGCAGTGAAGCACGGACGATCGAGACCCAGTACTTC.

This clonotype was counted only a few times. The chain joins TRBV20-1 to TRBJ1-2; TRBD1 matches 9 bases. The CDR3 is made up of 16 amino acids. Germline values: CDR1 DFQATT, CDR2 SNEGSKA (reference sequence). Losses at the gene ends were 0 bases for V and 8 bases for J; bases not matched to a gene: 13. CDR3 region: CSAREALGTGRSGYTF. Written as DNA, the CDR3 is TGCAGTGCTAGAGAGGCGCTCGGGACAGGGAGGAGCGGCTACACCTTC.

Ten or more counts support this clonotype. V and J are TRBV9 and TRBJ2-1; possibly TRBD2 for D (7 bases). This CDR3 has 15 amino acids. V was cut by 4 bases and J by 1 base, with 12 bases left in between. The germline CDR1 and CDR2 sequences are SGDLS and YYNGEE. The CDR3 sequence: CASSKGGSSYNEQFF. CDR3 DNA sequence: TGTGCCAGCAGCAAGGGGGGGTCGTCCTACAATGAGCAGTTCTTC.

The chain carries TRBV28 and TRBJ1-1; 10 nucleotides agree with TRBD1. Germline V gene data show CDR1 as MDHEN and CDR2 as SYDVKM. This CDR3 is 16 amino acids long. The junction had 8 bases not matched to a gene; V was cut back by 4 bases and J by 3 bases. CDR3 coding DNA: TGTGCCAGCAGTTCGACAGGGGGCTCTGGGGACACTGAAGCTTTCTTT. It specifies CASSSTGGSGDTEAFF. The full variable domain, rest sourced from reference TRBV28 and TRBJ1-1, is DVKVTQSSRYLVKRTGEKVFLECVQDMDHENMFWYRQDPGLGLRLIYFSYDVKMKEKGDIPEGYSVSREKKERFSLILESASTNQTSMYLCASSSTGGSGDTEAFFGQGTRLTVV.

This clonotype showed up many times. The chain employs TRBV20-1 and TRBJ2-1; D remains unclear. The germline CDR1 and CDR2 sequences are DFQATT and SNEGSKA (reference sequence). The V gene lost 0 bases and the J gene lost 7 bases, with 19 bases spanning the gap. This CDR3 has 16 residues. The CDR3 DNA reads as TGCAGTGCTAGAGATCCCGTGCCCCTGGGGTGGAATGAGCAGTTCTTC. It yields the protein CSARDPVPLGWNEQFF.

In this sample, this clonotype turned up many times. The chain links TRBV7-2 to TRBJ2-7, with D possibly TRBD1 on 6 matching bases. Deletions cut 2 bases from V and 0 bases from J, with 11 bases between. CDR1 SGHTA and CDR2 FQGNSA come from the germline V gene. This CDR3 spans 15 amino acids. CDR3 bases: TGTGCCAGCAGCTTATGGACAGCTCACTCCTACGAGCAGTACTTC. Its translation: CASSLWTAHSYEQYF.

To note about this clonotype: A clone one base away is much larger, so this may be a read error. V and J are TRBV4-3 and TRBJ2-7, with D hard to call. This CDR3 contains 16 residues. Trimming removed 0 bases at V and 0 bases at J, with 12 bases between. Germline assignment: CDR1 LGHNA and CDR2 YSLEER. CDR3 bases: TGCGCCAGCAGCCAAGATAGCCTCACCCGCTCCTACGAGCAGTACTTC. Translated, it gives CASSQDSLTRSYEQYF.

This clonotype was seen many times. The chain links TRBV29-1 to TRBJ2-3; D might be TRBD2 (7 bases). The length of the CDR3 is 15 residues. Trimming removed 5 bases from V and 2 bases from J, with 17 bases in between. Germline V gene sequence: CDR1 SQVTM, CDR2 ANQGSEA. The CDR3 region is CSVIGGQFATDTQYF. CDR3 coding DNA: TGCAGCGTTATCGGGGGGCAATTCGCCACAGATACGCAGTATTTT.

This clonotype has a count of ten or more. The V and J genes are TRBV9 and TRBJ2-1; 10 bases are a match to TRBD2. Germline loops: CDR1 SGDLS, CDR2 YYNGEE. V lost 0 bases, J lost 4 bases, and 1 base stayed unmatched. The CDR3 is made up of 15 amino acids. The CDR3 sequence: CASSVEGLAYNEQFF. The CDR3 DNA follows: TGTGCCAGCAGCGTAGAGGGACTAGCGTACAATGAGCAGTTCTTC.

On this clonotype itself: This could be a read error, since a much larger clone is one nucleotide away. The J gene is TRBJ1-1, the V gene TRBV12-3 or TRBV12-4; unclear D gene. The CDR3 sequence is 13 residues long. Between the trimmed V and J ends, which lost 5 bases and 4 bases, there was a span of 11 bases. CDR3 nucleotide sequence: TGTGCCAGCAGTCCGCCGATAGTCACTGAAGCTTTCTTT. This encodes CASSPPIVTEAFF.

In its sample, this clonotype was seen many times. The chain combines TRBV29-1 with TRBJ1-2; the D gene is possibly TRBD1 (5 bases). CDR1 is SQVTM, CDR2 ANQGSEA, per germline. The CDR3 is 14 amino acids. Trimming removed 3 bases from V and 2 bases from J, with 13 bases in between. CDR3 residues: CSVEMTVLNYGYTF. The DNA for the CDR3 is TGCAGCGTTGAGATGACAGTCCTGAACTATGGCTACACCTTC. The full variable domain, completed using reference TRBV29-1 and TRBJ1-2, is SAVISQKPSRDICQRGTSLTIQCQVDSQVTMMFWYRQQPGQSLTLIATANQGSEATYESGFVIDKFPISRPNLTFSTLTVSNMSPEDSSIYLCSVEMTVLNYGYTFGSGTRLTVV.